This T cell receptor (beta chain) was sequenced in a study of T cells in tuberculosis. Study information: CD1B tetramers identified T cells specific for mycobacterial lipid GMM.

Germline CDR1 SGHRS, CDR2 YFSETQ. The CDR3 has 15 residues. Trimming took 4 bases from V and 5 from J, leaving 16 bases between them. Produced via immunoSEQ multiplex PCR; TCRdb's table is partial and in-frame only. This sample has around 30,000 clones, with over 85% found just once. The V gene is TRBV5-1, the J gene TRBJ2-1; TRBD2 might be the D (6 bases). Sequencing input: PBMCs. This clonotype was obtained from a donor aged 10 to 29 with latent tuberculosis or without tuberculosis infection. CDR3 residues: CASSPTSPIDNEQFF. CDR3 sequence (DNA): TGCGCCAGCAGCCCCACTAGCCCCATTGACAATGAGCAGTTCTTC. The entire variable domain, with the rest obtained from reference TRBV5-1 and TRBJ2-1, is as follows: KAGVTQTPRYLIKTRGQQVTLSCSPISGHRSVSWYQQTPGQGLQFLFEYFSETQRNKGNFPGRFSGRQFSNSRSEMNVSTLELGDSALYLCASSPTSPIDNEQFFGPGTRLTVL.